This entry describes one T cell receptor (beta chain). The data belong to a study of blood T cell repertoires in COVID-19. V was shortened by 7 bases and J by 4 bases, with 11 bases between the two germline ends. Germline CDR1 reads SGHRS; CDR2 reads YFSETQ. The CDR3 loop spans 12 amino acids. Produced via immunoSEQ multiplex PCR; TCRdb's table is partial and in-frame only. The sample yields 90,000 or so clones, under 90% seen once. The receptor was derived from a woman between 70 and 85 years old with acute or convalescent COVID-19. V usage is TRBV5-1 and J usage is TRBJ2-5; TRBD1 might be the D (5 bases). Source material: peripheral blood. CDR3 protein: CASGHTGETQYF. The CDR3 bases are TGCGCCAGCGGGCATACAGGAGAGACCCAGTACTTC.